These 24 T cell receptor beta chains were all obtained from the same sample, sequenced in a study of persistence of HIV-infected CD4 T cells. What these receptors recognize is not known. Anti-CD3/anti-CD28 beads served as a nonspecific positive control stimulus. Responding CD4+ T cells were sorted by upregulation of both CD40 ligand and CD69. Sequencing used immunoSEQ version 4 in survey mode. Assay used: immunoSEQ multiplex PCR; TCRdb lists only in-frame clones, some missing. This sample has 40,000 to 45,000 clones, with approximately 90% found just once. This sample comprised CD4+ T cells sorted from PBMCs after roughly 18-hour stimulation, obtained from a patient who received antiretroviral therapy. The receptor set was obtained from an adult man with HIV who was CMV-seropositive.

The V call is TRBV7-2, the J call TRBJ1-5, with D maybe TRBD1 (6 bases). The CDR3 runs to 15 residues. CDR1 is SGHTA, CDR2 FQGNSA, per germline. Trimming stripped 2 bases from V and 4 bases from J, with 12 bases between. CDR3 region: CASSLLGQGNQPQHF. The DNA for the CDR3 is TGTGCCAGCAGCTTATTGGGCCAGGGGAATCAGCCCCAGCATTTT. Full variable domain (missing parts from reference TRBV7-2 and TRBJ1-5): GAGVSQSPSNKVTEKGKDVELRCDPISGHTALYWYRQSLGQGLEFLIYFQGNSAPDKSGLPSDRFSAERTGGSVSTLTIQRTQQEDSAVYLCASSLLGQGNQPQHFGDGTRLSIL.

The V gene is TRBV24-1, the J gene TRBJ2-7; 11 bases are shared with TRBD1. CDR1 is KGHDR, CDR2 SFDVKD, per germline. J gave up 3 bases and V 2 bases, and 2 bases lay outside the gene matches. This CDR3 has 15 residues. The CDR3 region is CATSDSGTGGYEQYF. As DNA, the CDR3 is TGTGCCACCAGTGATTCCGGGACAGGGGGCTACGAGCAGTACTTC.

This chain joins TRBV18 and TRBJ1-1, with D perhaps matching TRBD1 (6 bases). V dropped 1 base and J dropped 0 bases, with 9 bases sitting between them. CDR1 is KGHSH and CDR2 is LQKENI in the germline V gene. This CDR3 contains 15 residues. The CDR3 bases are TGTGCCAGCTCACCACTAGGACAGATGAACACTGAAGCTTTCTTT. As protein: CASSPLGQMNTEAFF.

The chain recombines TRBV3-1 (or the pseudogene TRBV3-2) with TRBJ2-2, with D perhaps matching TRBD2 (5 bases). The germline V gene has CDR1 LGHDT and CDR2 YNNKEL (reference sequence). The CDR3 totals 13 residues. V was shortened by 0 bases and J by 9 bases, with 8 bases between the two germline ends. The CDR3: CASSQDSGRELFF. The CDR3 nucleotides are TGTGCCAGCAGCCAAGACTCGGGAAGGGAGCTGTTTTTT.

The chain links TRBV5-1 to TRBJ2-1, with a tentative D call TRBD2 (5 bases). The CDR3 runs to 14 residues. Trimming took off 4 bases at V and 5 bases at J, with 13 bases between the two ends. In germline, CDR1 is SGHRS, CDR2 YFSETQ. This chain's CDR3 is CASSPGRENNEQFF. In DNA, the CDR3 is TGCGCCAGCAGCCCCGGACGGGAAAACAATGAGCAGTTCTTC.

The chain carries TRBV27 and TRBJ2-3, with TRBD1 identical over 8 bases. The CDR3 loop spans 14 amino acids. Germline CDR1 reads MNHEY; CDR2 reads SMNVEV (reference sequence). The J segment lost 6 bases and the V segment lost 6 bases, leaving 8 bases of the junction unmatched. The chain's CDR3 is CASRNPGQVDTQYF. The CDR3 DNA sequence: TGTGCCAGCAGGAATCCGGGACAGGTGGATACGCAGTATTTT.

CDR3: CASRPRQGFESEQYF. Written as DNA, the CDR3 is TGTGCCAGTAGACCACGACAGGGGTTTGAGTCCGAGCAGTACTTC. The gene calls are TRBV19 and TRBJ2-7; 8 positions match TRBD1. J lost 6 bases, V lost 6 bases, and 13 bases had no gene match. Germline CDR1 reads LNHDA; CDR2 reads SQIVND (reference sequence). CDR3 length: 15 residues.

The chain has TRBV9 and TRBJ1-2; D perhaps matches TRBD1 (6 bases). The CDR3 loop spans 17 amino acids. The V and J ends lost 0 bases and 4 bases respectively, with 19 bases between them. Germline V gives CDR1 SGDLS, CDR2 YYNGEE. CDR3 residues: CASSVGWGPQGSYGYTF. The CDR3 DNA follows: TGTGCCAGCAGCGTAGGATGGGGGCCCCAGGGTTCCTATGGCTACACCTTC.

This chain joins TRBV2 and TRBJ1-5, with TRBD1 matching over 9 bases. Germline loops: CDR1 SNHLY, CDR2 FYNNEI. V was pared by 7 bases and J by 4 bases, with 5 bases of the junction left unmatched. This CDR3 comprises 14 residues. The CDR3 region is CASTRDRANQPQHF. The CDR3 region has the DNA TGTGCCAGCACCCGGGACAGGGCGAATCAGCCCCAGCATTTT. Based on the CDR3 plus reference TRBV2 and TRBJ1-5, the full variable domain is EPEVTQTPSHQVTQMGQEVILRCVPISNHLYFYWYRQILGQKVEFLVSFYNNEISEKSEIFDDQFSVERPDGSNFTLKIRSTKLEDSAMYFCASTRDRANQPQHFGDGTRLSIL.

The J gene is TRBJ1-2, the V gene TRBV30, with D hard to call. This CDR3 contains 12 residues. Trimming removed 3 bases at V and 3 bases at J, with 8 bases between. CDR1 is GTSNPN, CDR2 SVGIG, per germline (reference sequence). The CDR3 sequence is CAWRDRYYGYTF. The CDR3 DNA follows: TGTGCCTGGAGGGACCGATACTATGGCTACACCTTC.

This clone was seen only once. V usage is TRBV19 and J usage is TRBJ1-4, with D perhaps TRBD1 (6 bases). This CDR3 has 14 residues. V was shortened by 8 bases and J by 7 bases, with 17 bases between the two germline ends. Germline V gives CDR1 LNHDA, CDR2 SQIVND (reference sequence). CDR3 loop: CASGQTGSSEKLFF. The CDR3 region has the DNA TGTGCCAGTGGACAGACAGGTTCAAGTGAAAAACTGTTTTTT.

The chain recombines TRBV4-1 with TRBJ1-5; 7 bases are shared with TRBD1. This CDR3 spans 16 amino acids. With 1 base clipped from V and 2 bases from J, the junction kept 5 bases outside the gene matches. Germline values: CDR1 MGHRA, CDR2 YSYEKL. CDR3: CASSQGTGVGNQPQHF. CDR3 nucleotides: TGCGCCAGCAGCCAAGGTACAGGGGTTGGCAATCAGCCCCAGCATTTT.

The chain carries TRBV27 and TRBJ2-2, with D unclear. V was clipped by 8 bases and J by 0 bases, with 7 bases between them. From germline, CDR1 is MNHEY and CDR2 SMNVEV (reference sequence). The CDR3 is 13 amino acids. CDR3 sequence: CASVVPNTGELFF. The CDR3 nucleotides read TGTGCCAGCGTAGTGCCGAACACCGGGGAGCTGTTTTTT.

The rearrangement uses TRBV19 and TRBJ2-3; D call uncertain. The CDR3 has 11 amino acids. With 4 bases removed from V and 4 bases from J, the gap between germline ends came to 3 bases. Germline CDR1 and CDR2: LNHDA and SQIVND (reference sequence). The chain's CDR3 is CASSTADTQYF. The CDR3 region has the DNA TGTGCCAGTAGTACAGCAGATACGCAGTATTTT.

This chain links TRBV5-4 with TRBJ2-1; possibly TRBD2 for D (7 bases). The CDR3 spans 16 residues. V dropped 1 base and J dropped 2 bases, with 13 bases sitting between them. Germline V gene sequence: CDR1 SGHNT, CDR2 YYREEE (reference sequence). This CDR3 reads CASSLKRGGAYNEQFF. CDR3 DNA: TGTGCCAGCAGCTTGAAGAGGGGGGGGGCCTACAATGAGCAGTTCTTC.

The rearrangement uses TRBV6-5 and TRBJ1-5; D ambiguous. CDR1 is MNHEY, CDR2 SVGAGI, per germline. The CDR3 has 13 amino acids. The V end was cut by 4 bases, the J end by 5 bases, with 9 bases between. As DNA, the CDR3 is TGTGCCAGCAGTTCTTACACCGATCAGCCCCAGCATTTT. The encoded protein is CASSSYTDQPQHF.

This clone appeared once. V usage is TRBV14 and J usage is TRBJ1-2, with 7 bases fitting TRBD1. Unmatched junction bases numbered 1, after V lost 4 bases and J lost 5 bases. There are 12 residues in the CDR3. The germline V gene encodes CDR1 SGHDN and CDR2 FVKESK. The CDR3 loop reads CASSPQGYGYTF. The CDR3 DNA sequence: TGTGCCAGCAGCCCACAGGGGTATGGCTACACCTTC.

This clone has just one count. This rearrangement joins TRBV5-1 to TRBJ1-6; 8 bases agree with TRBD1. The CDR3 has 15 residues. Germline loops: CDR1 SGHRS, CDR2 YFSETQ. After removal of 0 bases from V and 8 bases from J, the junction contained 4 bases not matched to a gene. The CDR3 spells CASSLGQGAYSPLHF. The CDR3 region has the DNA TGCGCCAGCAGCTTGGGTCAGGGGGCTTATTCACCCCTCCACTTT.

The V call is TRBV28, the J call TRBJ2-7, with D possibly matching TRBD2 (6 bases). The V gene's germline CDR1 is MDHEN and CDR2 SYDVKM. V lost 5 bases to trimming and J lost 3 bases, with 23 bases between them. The CDR3 contains 17 residues. The CDR3 reads CASSPSSGGGSFYEQYF. The DNA of the CDR3 is TGTGCCAGCAGTCCGAGTTCTGGGGGAGGTAGCTTCTACGAGCAGTACTTC.

DNA of the CDR3: TGTGCCACCAGTGATTCCGTTGACAGGGGACTTGAGCAGTTCTTC. Its protein is CATSDSVDRGLEQFF. The chain couples TRBV24-1 to TRBJ2-1; 8 positions match TRBD1. The junction had 8 bases not matched to a gene; V was cut back by 2 bases and J by 9 bases. The CDR3 is made up of 15 amino acids. Per the germline V gene, CDR1 is KGHDR and CDR2 is SFDVKD.

This clone was counted between two and nine times. The chain has TRBV21-1 and TRBJ1-1. TRBV21-1 is reported as a pseudogene. The length of the CDR3 is 21 residues. CDR3 residues: CASSKAPYPGPAVPPDPEAFF. DNA for the CDR3: TGTGCCAGCAGCAAAGCGCCATACCCGGGACCCGCGGTGCCACCTGACCCTGAAGCTTTCTTT.

The V call is TRBV6-5, the J call TRBJ2-7; 7 nucleotides line up with TRBD2. The trim removed 7 bases at V and 1 base at J, leaving 7 bases unmatched. Germline CDR1 and CDR2: MNHEY and SVGAGI. The CDR3 contains 14 residues. The CDR3 DNA is TGTGCCAGCAACCCCCGCGGGGGATCCTACGAGCAGTACTTC. Protein sequence: CASNPRGGSYEQYF.

The V call is TRBV10-3, the J call TRBJ1-1, with D uncertain. Per germline, CDR1 ENHRY and CDR2 SYGVKD. The V gene lost 0 bases and the J gene lost 3 bases, with 5 bases spanning the gap. CDR3 length: 13 residues. The chain's CDR3 is CAISESLDTEAFF. The CDR3 bases are TGTGCCATCAGTGAGTCCTTGGACACTGAAGCTTTCTTT.

V is TRBV6-6 and J is TRBJ2-7; 12 nucleotides align to TRBD2. The trim removed 6 bases at V and 2 bases at J, leaving 5 bases unmatched. The CDR3 is made up of 15 amino acids. The germline V gene has CDR1 MNHNY and CDR2 SVGAGI (reference sequence). The CDR3 loop is CASRLGLAGTYEQYF. The CDR3 nucleotides read TGTGCCAGCAGACTCGGACTAGCGGGGACCTACGAGCAGTACTTC.